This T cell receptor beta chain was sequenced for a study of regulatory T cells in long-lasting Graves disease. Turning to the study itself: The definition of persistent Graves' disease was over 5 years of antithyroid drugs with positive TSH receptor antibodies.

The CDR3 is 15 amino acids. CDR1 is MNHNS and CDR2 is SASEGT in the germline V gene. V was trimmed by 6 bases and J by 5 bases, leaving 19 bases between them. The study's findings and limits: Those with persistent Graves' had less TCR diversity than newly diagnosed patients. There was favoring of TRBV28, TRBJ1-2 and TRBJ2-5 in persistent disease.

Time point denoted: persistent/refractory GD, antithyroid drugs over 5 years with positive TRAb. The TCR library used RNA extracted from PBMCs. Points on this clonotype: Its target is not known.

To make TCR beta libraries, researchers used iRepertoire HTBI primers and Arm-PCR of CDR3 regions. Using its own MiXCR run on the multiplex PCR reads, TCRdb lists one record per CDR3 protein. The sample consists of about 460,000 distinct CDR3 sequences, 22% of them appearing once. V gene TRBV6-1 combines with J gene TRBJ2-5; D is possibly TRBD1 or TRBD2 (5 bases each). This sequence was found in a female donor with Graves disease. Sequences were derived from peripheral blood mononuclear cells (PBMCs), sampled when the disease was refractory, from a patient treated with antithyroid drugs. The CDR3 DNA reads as TGTGCCAGCAGAACTGCCGGGACCTTATGGGAGACCCAGTACTTC. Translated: CASRTAGTLWETQYF.